This T cell receptor (beta chain) appears in the sequencing data of a study of monozygotic twins with inflammatory bowel disease. Regarding the study as a whole: No single strong signal or clonotype associated with IBD was supported.

In regard to this clonotype: No antigen is known for it.

Blood was drawn at under 3 ml per donor. This CDR3 comprises 16 residues. Germline V gene sequence: CDR1 KGHDR, CDR2 SFDVKD. One entry per CDR3 protein, without DNA, is what TCRdb gives after re-calling the 5' RACE reads. This sample lists 440,000 or so distinct CDR3 sequences; its ten largest clones have roughly 2.5%. This chain uses TRBV24-1 with TRBJ2-3; the TCRdb call, TRBD2, lacks DNA for checking. The sample consisted of blood. The source is a human donor with ulcerative colitis or Crohn's disease, or a healthy co-twin of an affected twin (not recorded which). CDR3 residues: CATSAPSGTGTDTQYF.